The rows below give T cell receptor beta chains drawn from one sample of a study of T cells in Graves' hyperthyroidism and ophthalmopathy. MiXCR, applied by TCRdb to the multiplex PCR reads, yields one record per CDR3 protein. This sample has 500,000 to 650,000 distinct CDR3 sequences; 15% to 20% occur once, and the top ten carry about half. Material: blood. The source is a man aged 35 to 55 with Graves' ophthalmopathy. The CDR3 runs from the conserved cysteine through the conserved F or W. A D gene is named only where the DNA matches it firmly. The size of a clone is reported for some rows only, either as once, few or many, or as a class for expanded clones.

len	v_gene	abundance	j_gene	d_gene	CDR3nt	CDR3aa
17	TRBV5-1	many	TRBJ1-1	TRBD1	TGCGCCAGCAGCGTTGGGACAGGGGGCGGTATGAACACTGAAGCTTTCTTT	CASSVGTGGGMNTEAFF
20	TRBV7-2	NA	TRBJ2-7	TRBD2	TGTGCCAGCAGCTTAGCCAGTTTGTCGGGACTAGCGGAGAGGGGGCGCGAGCAGTACTTC	CASSLASLSGLAERGREQYF
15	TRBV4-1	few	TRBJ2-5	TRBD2	TGCGCCAGCAGCCAAGTAGTGGCTAGCGGAGAGACCCAGTACTTC	CASSQVVASGETQYF
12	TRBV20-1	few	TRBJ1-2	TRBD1	TGCAGTGCTACAGACAGGGAATGGGGCTACACCTTC	CSATDREWGYTF
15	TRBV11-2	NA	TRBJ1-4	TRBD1	TGTGCCAGCAGCTCCCCGGGACAGATTAATGAAAAACTGTTTTTT	CASSSPGQINEKLFF
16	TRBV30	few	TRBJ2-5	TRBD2	TGTGCCTGGAGTCGGGGACTAGCGGGGGCCCAAGAGACCCAGTACTTC	CAWSRGLAGAQETQYF
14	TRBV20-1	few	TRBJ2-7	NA	TGCAGTGCGAGAGGTCTTAATCTTGCCTACGAGCAGTACTTC	CSARGLNLAYEQYF
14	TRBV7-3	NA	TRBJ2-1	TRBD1	TGTGCCAGCAGCGTTCAGGGGGCTATCAATGAGCAGTTCTTC	CASSVQGAINEQFF
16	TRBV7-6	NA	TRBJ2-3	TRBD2	TGTGCCAGCAGCACACTAGCGGGAGGACGCACAGATACGCAGTATTTT	CASSTLAGGRTDTQYF
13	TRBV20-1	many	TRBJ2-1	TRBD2	TGCAGTGCTAGAGGGAGCGGGAGTAATGAGCAGTTCTTC	CSARGSGSNEQFF
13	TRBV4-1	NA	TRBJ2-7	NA	TGCGCCAGCAGCTCTCCGGGCTCCTACGAGCAGTACTTC	CASSSPGSYEQYF
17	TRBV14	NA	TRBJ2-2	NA	TGTGCCAGCAGCCAAGGATTAAGGGCCGCGAACACCGGGGAGCTGTTTTTT	CASSQGLRAANTGELFF
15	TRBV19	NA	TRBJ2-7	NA	TGTGCCAGTAGCAGGGGAGTGGGTCAGTCCTACGAGCAGTACTTC	CASSRGVGQSYEQYF
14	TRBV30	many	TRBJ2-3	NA	TGTGCCTGGAGACGAGTTGGGGGCACAGATACGCAGTATTTT	CAWRRVGGTDTQYF
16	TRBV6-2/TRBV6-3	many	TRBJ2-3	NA	TGTGCCAGCAGTTACTCCGGGACGGGATCCACAGATACGCAGTATTTT	CASSYSGTGSTDTQYF
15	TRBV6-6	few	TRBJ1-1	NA	TGTGCCAGCAGTTACGCGACAGCTATGGCTTCTGAAGCTTTCTTT	CASSYATAMASEAFF
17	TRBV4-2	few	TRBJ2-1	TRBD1	TGTGCCAGCAGCCTAAGTCCGGGACAGGGGGCCTCAAGTGAGCAGTTCTTC	CASSLSPGQGASSEQFF
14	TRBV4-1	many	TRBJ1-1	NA	TGCGCCAGCAGCCAAGATGCACTTTACACTGAAGCTTTCTTT	CASSQDALYTEAFF
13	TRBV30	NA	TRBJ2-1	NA	TGTGCCTGGAGTAGTAGCTTGTACAATGAGCAGTTCTTC	CAWSSSLYNEQFF
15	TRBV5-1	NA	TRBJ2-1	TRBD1	TGCGCCAGCAGCTTGGGAGGACAGGGGGTCCATGAGCAGTTCTTC	CASSLGGQGVHEQFF
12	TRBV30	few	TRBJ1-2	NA	TGTGCCTGGATGATTGGCGTGGGAGGCTACACCTTC	CAWMIGVGGYTF
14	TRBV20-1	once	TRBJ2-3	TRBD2	TGCAGTGCAACAGCGGGGGGGGGAACAGATACGCAGTATTTT	CSATAGGGTDTQYF
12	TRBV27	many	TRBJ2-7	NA	TGTGCCAGCAGTTTACCCGATACGAGGCAGTACTTC	CASSLPDTRQYF